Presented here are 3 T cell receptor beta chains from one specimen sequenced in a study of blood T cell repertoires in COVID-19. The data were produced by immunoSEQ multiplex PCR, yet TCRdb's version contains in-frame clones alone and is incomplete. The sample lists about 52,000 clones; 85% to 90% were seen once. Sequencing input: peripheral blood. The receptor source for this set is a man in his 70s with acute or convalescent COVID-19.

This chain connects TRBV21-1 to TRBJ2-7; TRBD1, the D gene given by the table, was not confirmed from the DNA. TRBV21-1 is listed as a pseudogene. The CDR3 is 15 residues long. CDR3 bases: TGTGCCAGCAGCAAAGAGAGACAGGGGTTCTACGAGCAGTACTTC. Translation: CASSKERQGFYEQYF.

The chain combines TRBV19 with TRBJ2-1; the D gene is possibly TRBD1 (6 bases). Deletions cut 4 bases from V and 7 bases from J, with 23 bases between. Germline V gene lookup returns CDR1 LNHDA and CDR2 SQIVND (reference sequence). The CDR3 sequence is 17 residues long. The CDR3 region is CASSNSRPGQRGNEQFF. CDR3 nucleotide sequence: TGTGCCAGTAGTAACTCCCGCCCCGGACAGCGAGGGAATGAGCAGTTCTTC.

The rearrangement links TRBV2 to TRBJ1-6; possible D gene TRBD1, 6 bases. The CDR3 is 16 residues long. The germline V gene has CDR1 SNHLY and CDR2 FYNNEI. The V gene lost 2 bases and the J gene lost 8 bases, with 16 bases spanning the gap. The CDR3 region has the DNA TGTGCCAGCAGTGAATTTGGGGGCAGGGGTGATTCACCCCTCCACTTT. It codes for CASSEFGGRGDSPLHF.